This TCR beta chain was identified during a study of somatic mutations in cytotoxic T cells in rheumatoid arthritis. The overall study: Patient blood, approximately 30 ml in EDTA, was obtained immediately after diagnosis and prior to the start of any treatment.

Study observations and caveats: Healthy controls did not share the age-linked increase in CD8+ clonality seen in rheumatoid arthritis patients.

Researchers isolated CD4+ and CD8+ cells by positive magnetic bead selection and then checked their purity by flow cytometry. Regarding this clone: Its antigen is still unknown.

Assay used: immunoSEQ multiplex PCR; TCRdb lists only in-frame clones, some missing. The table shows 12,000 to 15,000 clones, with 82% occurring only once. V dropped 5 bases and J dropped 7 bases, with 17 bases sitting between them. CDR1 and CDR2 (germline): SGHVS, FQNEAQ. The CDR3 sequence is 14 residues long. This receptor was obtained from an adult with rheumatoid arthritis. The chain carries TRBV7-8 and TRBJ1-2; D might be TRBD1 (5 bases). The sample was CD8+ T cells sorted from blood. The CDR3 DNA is TGTGCCAGCAGCCCCACCCCGGCAGGGCTTGGCTACACCTTC. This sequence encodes CASSPTPAGLGYTF.